Detailed here is one T cell receptor (beta chain). As yet, its antigen is unknown. The data are from a study of cytomegalovirus exposure and HLA in healthy donors. Findings and limits, study-wide: No immune exposure information besides CMV serostatus was available.

Germline-derived CDR1 and CDR2 are LGHNA and YNFKEQ. V lost 3 bases and J lost 3; bases outside the gene matches: 14. CDR3 size: 17 residues. A multiplex PCR was run with 60 Vbeta primers and 13 Jbeta primers. TCRdb's copy holds only in-frame clones and misses some; the assay was immunoSEQ multiplex PCR. The data hold about 160,000 clones, with roughly 80% observed a single time. This receptor was taken from a female donor in good health and CMV-seronegative. Sequenced sample: PBMCs. The chain recombines TRBV4-2 with TRBJ2-7, with 7 bases aligning to TRBD1. The CDR3 nucleotides are TGTGCCAGCAGCCAGGGGATCCCGGGACAGATTGTCTACGAGCAGTACTTC. As protein: CASSQGIPGQIVYEQYF.